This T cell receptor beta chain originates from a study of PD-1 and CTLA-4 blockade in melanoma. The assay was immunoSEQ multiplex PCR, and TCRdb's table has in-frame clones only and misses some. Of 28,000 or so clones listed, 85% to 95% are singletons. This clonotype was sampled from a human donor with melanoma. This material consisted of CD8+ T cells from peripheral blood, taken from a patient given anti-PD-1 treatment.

The CDR3 nucleotides are TGCGCCAGCAGCTTAAGAGGACTAGCGGGAGAGGAAGGCTCAGATACGCAGTATTTT. Its translation: CASSLRGLAGEEGSDTQYF. The chain uses TRBV4-1 and TRBJ2-3; 13 nucleotides line up with TRBD2. Unmatched junction bases numbered 15, after V lost 5 bases and J lost 4 bases. CDR1 and CDR2 from the germline V gene are MGHRA and YSYEKL. This CDR3 is 19 amino acids long.